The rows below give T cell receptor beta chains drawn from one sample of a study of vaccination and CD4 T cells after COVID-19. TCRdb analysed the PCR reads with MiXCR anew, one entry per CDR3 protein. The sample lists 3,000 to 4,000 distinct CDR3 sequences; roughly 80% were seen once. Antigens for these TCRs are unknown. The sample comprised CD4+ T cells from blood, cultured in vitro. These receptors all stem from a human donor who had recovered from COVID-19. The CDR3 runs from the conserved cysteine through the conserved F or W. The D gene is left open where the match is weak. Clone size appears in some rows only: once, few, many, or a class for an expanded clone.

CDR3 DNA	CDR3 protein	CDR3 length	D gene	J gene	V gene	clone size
TGTGCCAGCAGTTTATCGGGGGGCGCTTATGGCTACACCTTC	CASSLSGGAYGYTF	14	NA	TRBJ1-2	TRBV27	NA
TGTGCCAGCTCACCGATTCGGACAGGGGTTGTCGGGGAGCTGTTTTTT	CASSPIRTGVVGELFF	16	TRBD1	TRBJ2-2	TRBV18	once
TGTGCCAGCAGTTTACTACAAGGTGAAGCTTTCTTT	CASSLLQGEAFF	12	NA	TRBJ1-1	TRBV28	once
TGCAGTGCTAGAGCCCAAGGAAGGACGGAGAATTCACCCCTCCACTTT	CSARAQGRTENSPLHF	16	NA	TRBJ1-6	TRBV20-1	NA
TGCAGTGCCCCGGCGGGGCTCTCCTACGAGCAGTACTTC	CSAPAGLSYEQYF	13	NA	TRBJ2-7	TRBV20-1	NA
TGTGCCAGCAGAGGCCTCTCCTACGAGCAGTACTTC	CASRGLSYEQYF	12	NA	TRBJ2-7	TRBV2	NA
TGCAGCGCATTAGTTGACAGCTCCTACGAGCAGTACTTC	CSALVDSSYEQYF	13	NA	TRBJ2-7	TRBV20-1	NA
TGTGCCAGCAGTTATTTCTCGTCGCTCTATAATTCACCCCTCCACTTT	CASSYFSSLYNSPLHF	16	NA	TRBJ1-6	TRBV27	few
TGTGCCAGCAGCACGGACCTAAATGAGCAGTTCTTC	CASSTDLNEQFF	12	NA	TRBJ2-1	TRBV7-3	NA
TGCAGTGCTAGAGAGGGGGCGGGCAATTCACCCCTCCACTTT	CSAREGAGNSPLHF	14	NA	TRBJ1-6	TRBV20-1	NA
TGTGCCAGCAGCGTGGGGACGGTTTATGGCTACACCTTC	CASSVGTVYGYTF	13	NA	TRBJ1-2	TRBV5-6	large
TGTGCCAGTAGACAGGGAGGGGGTACGCAGTATTTT	CASRQGGGTQYF	12	NA	TRBJ2-3	TRBV19	NA
TGCAGTGCTCGGAGACGGTCAGATACGCAGTATTTT	CSARRRSDTQYF	12	NA	TRBJ2-3	TRBV20-1	NA
TGTGCCGGCAGCTTAGGGTGGCGGACAGTTCAGAACACTGAAGCTTTCTTT	CAGSLGWRTVQNTEAFF	17	NA	TRBJ1-1	TRBV7-2	NA
TGTGCCAGTAGTGGGAGGACAAAGAATTCACCCCTCCACTTT	CASSGRTKNSPLHF	14	NA	TRBJ1-6	TRBV19	NA
TGTGCCAGCAGTTACGGGCAGGGCGGTTCACCCCTCCACTTT	CASSYGQGGSPLHF	14	NA	TRBJ1-6	TRBV6-5	NA